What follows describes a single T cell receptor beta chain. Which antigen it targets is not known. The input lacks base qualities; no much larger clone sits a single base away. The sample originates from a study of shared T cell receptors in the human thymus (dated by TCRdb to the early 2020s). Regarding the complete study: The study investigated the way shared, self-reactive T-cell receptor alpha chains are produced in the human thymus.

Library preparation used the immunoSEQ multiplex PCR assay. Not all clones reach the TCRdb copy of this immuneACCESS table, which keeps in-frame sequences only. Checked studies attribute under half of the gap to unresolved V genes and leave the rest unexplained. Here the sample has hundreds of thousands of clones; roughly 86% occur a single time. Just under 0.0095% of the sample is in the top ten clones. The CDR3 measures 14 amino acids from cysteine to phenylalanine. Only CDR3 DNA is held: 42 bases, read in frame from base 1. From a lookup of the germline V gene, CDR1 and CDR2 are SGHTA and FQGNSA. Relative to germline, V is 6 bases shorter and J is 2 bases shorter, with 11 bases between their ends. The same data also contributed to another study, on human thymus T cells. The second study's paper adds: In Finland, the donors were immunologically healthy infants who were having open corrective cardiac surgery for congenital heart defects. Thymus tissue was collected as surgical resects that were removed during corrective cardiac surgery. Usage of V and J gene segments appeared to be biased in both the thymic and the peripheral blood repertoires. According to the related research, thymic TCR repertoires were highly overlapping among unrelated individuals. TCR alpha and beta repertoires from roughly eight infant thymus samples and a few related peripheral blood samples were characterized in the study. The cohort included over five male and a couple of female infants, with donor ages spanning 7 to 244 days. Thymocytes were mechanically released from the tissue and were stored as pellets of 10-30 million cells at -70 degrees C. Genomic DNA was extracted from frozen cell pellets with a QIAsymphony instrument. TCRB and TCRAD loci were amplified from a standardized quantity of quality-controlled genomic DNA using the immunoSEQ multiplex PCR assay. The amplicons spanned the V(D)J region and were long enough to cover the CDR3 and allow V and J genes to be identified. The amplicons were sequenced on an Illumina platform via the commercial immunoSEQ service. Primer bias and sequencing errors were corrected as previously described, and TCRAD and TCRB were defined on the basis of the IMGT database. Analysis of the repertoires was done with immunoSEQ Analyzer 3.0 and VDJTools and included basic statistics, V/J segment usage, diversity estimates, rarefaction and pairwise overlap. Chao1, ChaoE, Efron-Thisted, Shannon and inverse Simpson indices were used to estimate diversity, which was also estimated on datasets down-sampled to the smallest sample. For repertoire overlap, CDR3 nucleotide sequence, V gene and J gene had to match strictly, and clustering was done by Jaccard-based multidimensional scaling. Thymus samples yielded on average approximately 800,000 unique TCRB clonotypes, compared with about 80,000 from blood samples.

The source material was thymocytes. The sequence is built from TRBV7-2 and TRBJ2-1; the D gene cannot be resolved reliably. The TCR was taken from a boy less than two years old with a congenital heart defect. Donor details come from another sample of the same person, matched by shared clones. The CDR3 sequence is CASRIGRAYNEQFF. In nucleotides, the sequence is TGTGCCAGCAGGATAGGCCGGGCCTACAATGAGCAGTTCTTC.